The T cell receptor beta chain under discussion was sequenced for a study of Graves' ophthalmopathy and Graves' hyperthyroidism. This clonotype has at least ten counts. Antigen specificity is unknown. General study points: Ophthalmopathy progression prediction by the model yielded a sensitivity of 60% to 71% and a specificity of 72.22%. Among expanded thyroid clonotypes above 0.001 frequency, most also occurred in blood.

Scientists amplified the TCR beta CDR3 regions from RNA transcripts. The library came from an HTBI-primed first-round RT-PCR and a second-round multiplex PCR. TCRdb redid the calling of the multiplex PCR reads with MiXCR, one entry per CDR3 protein. The sample records 500,000 to 700,000 distinct CDR3 sequences, 39% being singletons. The CDR3 extends over 18 amino acids. J lost 0 bases, V lost 5 bases, and 9 bases had no gene match. In germline, CDR1 is SEHNR, CDR2 FQNEAQ (reference sequence). The genes are TRBV7-9 and TRBJ2-5, with 13 positions matching TRBD2. Sequencing input: peripheral blood or thyroid tissue (not recorded which). The TCR was taken from an adult man with Graves' hyperthyroidism. CDR3 sequence (DNA): TGTGCCAGCAGCCCCGGACTAGCGGGGGACCCGTACCAAGAGACCCAGTACTTC. Translation gives CASSPGLAGDPYQETQYF.